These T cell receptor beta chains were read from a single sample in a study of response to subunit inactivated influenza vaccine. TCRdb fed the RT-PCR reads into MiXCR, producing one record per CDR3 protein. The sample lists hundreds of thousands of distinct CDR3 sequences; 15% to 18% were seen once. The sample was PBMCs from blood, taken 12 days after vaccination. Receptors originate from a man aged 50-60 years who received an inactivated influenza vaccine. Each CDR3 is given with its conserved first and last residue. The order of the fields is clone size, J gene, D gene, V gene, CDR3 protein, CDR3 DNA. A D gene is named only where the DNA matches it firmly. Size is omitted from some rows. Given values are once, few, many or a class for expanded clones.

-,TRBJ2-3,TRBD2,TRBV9,CASSILAGGRTDTQYF,TGTGCCAGCAGCATCCTAGCGGGGGGACGCACAGATACGCAGTATTTT
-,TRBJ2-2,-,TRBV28,CASILGGRGYHTGELFF,-
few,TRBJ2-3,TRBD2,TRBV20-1,CSARDNHGLAGALNWDTQYF,TGCAGTGCTAGAGATAATCACGGACTAGCGGGAGCCCTGAATTGGGATACGCAGTATTTT
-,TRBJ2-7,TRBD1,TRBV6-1,CASRSRPDRSTDEQYF,TGTGCCAGCAGAAGCCGCCCGGACAGGTCGACGGACGAGCAGTACTTC
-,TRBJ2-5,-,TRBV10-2,CASSSTDYNQETQYF,TGCGCCAGCAGTTCTACTGACTACAACCAAGAGACCCAGTACTTC
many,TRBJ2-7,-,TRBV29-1,CSENKAKSSYEQYF,TGCAGCGAGAACAAGGCAAAGAGCTCCTACGAGCAGTACTTC
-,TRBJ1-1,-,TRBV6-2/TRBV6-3,CASSYGQDYMNTEAFF,TGTGCCAGCAGTTACGGTCAGGATTACATGAACACTGAAGCTTTCTTT
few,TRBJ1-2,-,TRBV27,CASRKDAFYGYTF,TGTGCCAGCAGGAAAGACGCCTTCTATGGCTACACCTTC
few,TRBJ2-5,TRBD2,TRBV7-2,CASSTGLAGVKTQYF,TGTGCCAGCAGCACGGGACTAGCGGGAGTGAAGACCCAGTACTTC
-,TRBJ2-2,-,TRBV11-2,CASSLALGLPNTGELFF,TGTGCCAGCAGCTTAGCATTGGGACTCCCGAACACCGGGGAGCTGTTTTTT
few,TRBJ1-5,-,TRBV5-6,CASSLGGIQPQHF,TGTGCCAGCAGCTTGGGTGGGATTCAGCCCCAGCATTTT
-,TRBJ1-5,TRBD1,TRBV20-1,CSASSGQGAWNQPQHF,TGCAGTGCGTCATCGGGACAGGGTGCATGGAATCAGCCCCAGCATTTT
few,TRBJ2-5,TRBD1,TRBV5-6,CASTIGTVGETQYF,TGTGCCAGCACCATAGGGACAGTAGGCGAGACCCAGTACTTC
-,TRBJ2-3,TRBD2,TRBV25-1,CASLAGLSTDTQYF,TGTGCCAGCTTAGCGGGGCTAAGCACAGATACGCAGTATTTT
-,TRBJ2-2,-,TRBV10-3,CAISERAGGTNTGELFF,TGTGCCATCAGTGAGAGGGCTGGCGGGACGAACACCGGGGAGCTGTTTTTT
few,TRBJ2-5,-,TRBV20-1,CSARDLTSSVETQYF,TGCAGTGCTAGAGACCTTACTAGCTCCGTCGAGACCCAGTACTTC
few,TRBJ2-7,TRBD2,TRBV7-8,CASSRLFGGSTYEQYF,TGTGCCAGCAGCCGCTTATTCGGGGGGAGCACCTACGAGCAGTACTTC
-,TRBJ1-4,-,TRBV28,CASTQGGGRAEKLFF,TGTGCCAGCACCCAAGGGGGGGGCCGCGCGGAAAAACTGTTTTTT
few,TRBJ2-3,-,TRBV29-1,CSVATWGGTDTQYF,TGCAGCGTCGCTACGTGGGGGGGCACAGATACGCAGTATTTT
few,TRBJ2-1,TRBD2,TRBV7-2,CASRLLGGVRKNEQFF,TGTGCCAGCAGGCTTCTTGGGGGGGTGAGAAAAAATGAGCAGTTCTTC
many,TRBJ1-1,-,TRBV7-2,CASSQDTEAFF,TGTGCCAGCAGCCAAGACACTGAAGCTTTCTTT
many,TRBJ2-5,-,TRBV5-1,CASSMDPTRAQYF,TGCGCCAGCAGCATGGACCCTACCCGGGCCCAGTACTTC
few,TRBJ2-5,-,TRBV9,CASSVSAGVQETQYF,TGTGCCAGCAGCGTATCAGCAGGGGTCCAAGAGACCCAGTACTTC
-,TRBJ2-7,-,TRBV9,CASSVEAGLGEQYF,TGTGCCAGCAGCGTAGAGGCCGGGTTGGGCGAGCAGTACTTC
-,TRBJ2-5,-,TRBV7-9,CASSLDGQDKETQYF,TGTGCCAGCAGCTTAGACGGGCAGGATAAAGAGACCCAGTACTTC
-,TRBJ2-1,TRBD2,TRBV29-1,CSVEGVAGELTNEQFF,TGCAGCGTTGAAGGGGTAGCGGGAGAGTTAACTAATGAGCAGTTCTTC
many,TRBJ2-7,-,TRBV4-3,CASSQGTTYEQYF,TGCGCCAGCAGCCAAGGGACCACTTACGAGCAGTACTTC
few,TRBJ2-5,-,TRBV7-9,CASSLNGGETQYF,TGTGCCAGCAGCTTAAATGGCGGTGAGACCCAGTACTTC
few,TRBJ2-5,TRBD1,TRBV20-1,CSALTGTGAVETQYF,TGCAGTGCCCTCACCGGGACAGGGGCGGTAGAGACCCAGTACTTC
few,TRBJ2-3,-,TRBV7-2,CASSFIKLDTQYF,TGTGCCAGCAGCTTCATCAAGCTGGATACGCAGTATTTT
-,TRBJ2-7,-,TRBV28,CASMTAVTYEQYF,TGTGCCAGCATGACAGCGGTGACCTACGAGCAGTACTTC
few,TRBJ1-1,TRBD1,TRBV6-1,CASRDRDRVTEAFF,TGTGCCAGCAGAGATCGGGACAGGGTTACTGAAGCTTTCTTT
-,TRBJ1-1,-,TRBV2,CASSEARPGDTEAFF,TGTGCCAGCAGTGAAGCTCGTCCGGGGGACACTGAAGCTTTCTTT
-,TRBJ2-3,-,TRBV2,CASLAGGTDTQYF,TGTGCCAGTCTTGCGGGCGGCACAGATACGCAGTATTTT
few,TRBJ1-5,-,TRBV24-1,CATSDSHGSNQPQHF,TGTGCCACCAGTGATTCCCACGGTAGCAATCAGCCCCAGCATTTT